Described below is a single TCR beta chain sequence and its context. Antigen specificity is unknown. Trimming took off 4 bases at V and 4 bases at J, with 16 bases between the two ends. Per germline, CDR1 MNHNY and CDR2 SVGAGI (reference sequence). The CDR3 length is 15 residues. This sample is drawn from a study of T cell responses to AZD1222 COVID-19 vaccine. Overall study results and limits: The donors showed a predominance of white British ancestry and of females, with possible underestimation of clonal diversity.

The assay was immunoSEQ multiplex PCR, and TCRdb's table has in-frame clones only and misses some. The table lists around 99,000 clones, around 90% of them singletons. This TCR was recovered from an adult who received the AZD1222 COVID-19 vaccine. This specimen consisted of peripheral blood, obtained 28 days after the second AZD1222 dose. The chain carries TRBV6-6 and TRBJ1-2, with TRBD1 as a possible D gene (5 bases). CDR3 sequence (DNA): TGTGCCAGCAGTTTCGGGGGAATTGTAGGCTATGGCTACACCTTC. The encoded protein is CASSFGGIVGYGYTF.